What follows are 23 T cell receptor beta chains derived from one specimen sequenced in a study of T-cell reconstitution after alpha-beta-depleted transplantation in children. Preparation of the TCRbeta library used unique molecular identifiers. Each CDR3 protein gets one entry after TCRdb re-called the PCR reads with MiXCR. The table includes 670,000 or so distinct CDR3 sequences, around 13% detected once. The sequences come from PBMCs, collected before TCRalphabeta/CD19-depleted stem cell transplant. Receptors were obtained from a girl aged 2-10 years with congenital amegakaryocytic thrombocytopenia, due to receive a stem cell transplant.

This clonotype was detected ten times or more. The gene calls are TRBV5-1 and TRBJ2-1; D remains unclear. This CDR3 is built from 13 residues. Germline values: CDR1 SGHRS, CDR2 YFSETQ. The germline V and J ends were trimmed by 3 bases and 5 bases, with 9 bases remaining between them. The CDR3 region is CASSSIIDNEQFF. DNA for the CDR3: TGCGCCAGCAGCTCTATCATAGACAATGAGCAGTTCTTC.

V usage is TRBV5-1 and J usage is TRBJ1-1; D is unclear. The ends were cut back, 5 bases at V and 0 bases at J, with 17 bases in the middle. The CDR3 extends over 16 amino acids. Germline CDR1 SGHRS, CDR2 YFSETQ. CDR3 DNA: TGCGCCAGCAGGCCGGGCTGGAACAGTATGAACACTGAAGCTTTCTTT. This encodes CASRPGWNSMNTEAFF.

This clonotype was found a few times. The chain couples TRBV24-1 to TRBJ2-1; D uncertain. Per the germline V gene, CDR1 is KGHDR and CDR2 is SFDVKD. Trimming took 6 bases from V and 8 from J, leaving 10 bases between them. The CDR3 is 12 amino acids. The CDR3, as DNA: TGTGCCACCAGTCAAGGGTTGGATGAGCAGTTCTTC. This translates into CATSQGLDEQFF.

This clonotype has more than one count but fewer than ten. The chain is built from TRBV29-1 and TRBJ2-1; 8 bases agree with TRBD1. This CDR3 contains 14 residues. V shed 6 bases, J shed 4 bases, and the junction held 8 bases outside the gene matches. Germline CDR1 SQVTM, CDR2 ANQGSEA. The CDR3 coding sequence is TGCAGCGTGACCCCGGGACAGGAGTACAATGAGCAGTTCTTC. Its protein product is CSVTPGQEYNEQFF.

This clonotype was counted many times. This sequence joins TRBV5-6 and TRBJ1-2, with 8 bases fitting TRBD1. Germline CDR1 SGHDT, CDR2 YYEEEE. This CDR3 spans 14 amino acids. The V segment lost 4 bases and the J segment 4 bases; nucleotides outside the gene matches: 6. Here the CDR3 reads CASSERGQVYGYTF. DNA for the CDR3: TGTGCCAGCAGCGAGCGGGGACAGGTCTATGGCTACACCTTC. The full variable domain, with the rest looked up from reference TRBV5-6 and TRBJ1-2, is DAGVTQSPTHLIKTRGQQVTLRCSPKSGHDTVSWYQQALGQGPQFIFQYYEEEERQRGNFPDRFSGHQFPNYSSELNVNALLLGDSALYLCASSERGQVYGYTFGSGTRLTVV.

The chain has TRBV20-1 and TRBJ2-1; tentative D call: TRBD2 (5 bases). This CDR3 is built from 16 residues. Trimming pared 3 bases from V and 2 bases from J, leaving 17 bases between. Germline CDR1 DFQATT, CDR2 SNEGSKA (reference sequence). The CDR3 sequence: CSASVFGLPTYNEQFF. In DNA, the CDR3 is TGCAGTGCTAGTGTCTTCGGACTTCCAACCTACAATGAGCAGTTCTTC.

In this sample, this clonotype turned up a few times. The chain joins TRBV7-9 to TRBJ2-1, with D perhaps matching TRBD2 (5 bases). Trimming shortened V by 8 bases and J by 3 bases, and 11 bases separated the two germline ends. The germline V gene encodes CDR1 SEHNR and CDR2 FQNEAQ (reference sequence). The CDR3 sequence is 13 residues long. DNA of the CDR3: TGTGCCAGCTTCCGGGATGACTACAATGAGCAGTTCTTC. This codes for CASFRDDYNEQFF.

This clonotype was detected ten times or more. The genes are TRBV12-3 or TRBV12-4 and TRBJ2-1; the D is unclear. The CDR3 has 12 residues. Trimming took off 3 bases at V and 7 bases at J, with 7 bases between the two ends. In DNA, the CDR3 is TGTGCCAGCAGTTTCGGCTTAAATGAGCAGTTCTTC. It is translated as CASSFGLNEQFF.

V is TRBV7-6 and J is TRBJ2-1; 11 nucleotides match TRBD2. This CDR3 is 15 amino acids long. Germline CDR1 reads SGHVS; CDR2 reads FNYEAQ. V lost 5 bases and J lost 7; bases outside the gene matches: 7. Here the CDR3 reads CASSGSGRAVNEQFF. CDR3 sequence (DNA): TGTGCCAGCAGCGGTAGCGGGAGGGCCGTTAATGAGCAGTTCTTC. Full variable domain (missing parts from reference TRBV7-6 and TRBJ2-1): GAGVSQSPRYKVTKRGQDVALRCDPISGHVSLYWYRQALGQGPEFLTYFNYEAQQDKSGLPNDRFSAERPEGSISTLTIQRTEQRDSAMYRCASSGSGRAVNEQFFGPGTRLTVL.

The chain couples TRBV5-1 to TRBJ2-7; 9 bases align to TRBD2. From germline, CDR1 is SGHRS and CDR2 YFSETQ. V shed 0 bases and J 4 bases; nucleotides not matched to a gene: 5. This CDR3 comprises 15 residues. The CDR3 spells CASSLAETSGYEQYF. CDR3 DNA: TGCGCCAGCAGCTTGGCCGAGACTAGCGGTTACGAGCAGTACTTC.

The table lists this clonotype with a few counts. V is TRBV3-1 and J is TRBJ2-5; 10 bases fit TRBD2. The CDR3 sequence is 17 residues long. From germline, CDR1 is LGHDT and CDR2 YNNKEL (reference sequence). Trimming at V came to 4 bases and at J to 0 bases, leaving 8 bases not matched to a gene. The DNA for the CDR3 is TGTGCCAGCAGCCGCCGACTAGCGGGTGTTTACCAAGAGACCCAGTACTTC. The encoded protein is CASSRRLAGVYQETQYF.

The rearrangement uses TRBV27 and TRBJ2-2; D possibly uses TRBD1 or TRBD2 (5 bases each). V lost 5 bases and J 0 bases, leaving 10 bases between the germline ends. The length of the CDR3 is 15 residues. Per germline, CDR1 MNHEY and CDR2 SMNVEV (reference sequence). CDR3 protein: CASSPSGPNTGELFF. The CDR3 region has the DNA TGTGCCAGCAGTCCATCGGGACCGAACACCGGGGAGCTGTTTTTT.

The chain is built from TRBV27 and TRBJ2-1; 7 bases agree with TRBD2. This CDR3 is built from 13 residues. Germline V gene sequence: CDR1 MNHEY, CDR2 SMNVEV (reference sequence). Germline trimming cut 10 bases from V and 4 bases from J; bases unmatched to any gene: 7. This chain's CDR3 is CATGTIPYNEQFF. The CDR3 DNA is TGTGCCACCGGGACTATACCGTACAATGAGCAGTTCTTC.

The chain carries TRBV2 and TRBJ2-2, with unresolved D. The germline gives CDR1 SNHLY, CDR2 FYNNEI. CDR3 length: 15 residues. Trimming cost V 1 base and J 1 base, with 7 bases left between them. CDR3 region: CASSEGAQNTGELFF. The DNA for the CDR3 is TGTGCCAGCAGTGAAGGGGCCCAGAACACCGGGGAGCTGTTTTTT.

This clonotype has a count of ten or more. The genes are TRBV7-9 and TRBJ2-1; 7 bases match TRBD1. CDR3 length: 17 residues. CDR1 and CDR2 (germline): SEHNR, FQNEAQ (reference sequence). V shed 5 bases, J shed 1 base, and the junction held 11 bases outside the gene matches. The CDR3 nucleotides read TGTGCCAGCAGCCCCCGGACAGGTGGTCTTTCCTACAATGAGCAGTTCTTC. This sequence encodes CASSPRTGGLSYNEQFF.

CDR3 sequence reads: CASSFRSVYSGANVLTF. The CDR3 DNA is TGTGCCAGCAGTTTCAGGTCGGTCTACTCTGGGGCCAACGTCCTGACTTTC. This chain joins TRBV28 and TRBJ2-6; D gene ambiguous. Trimming cost V 3 bases and J 0 bases, with 12 bases left between them. The CDR3 is made up of 17 amino acids. Germline V gene sequence: CDR1 MDHEN, CDR2 SYDVKM.

This clonotype has at least ten counts. The chain employs TRBV6-1 and TRBJ1-5; the D is unclear. Trimming shortened V by 7 bases and J by 7 bases, and 14 bases separated the two germline ends. The CDR3 length is 13 residues. The germline V gene has CDR1 MNHNS and CDR2 SASEGT. CDR3 in DNA: TGTGCCAGCACCCTGGTGTGGTCACAGCCCCAGCATTTT. Translated, it gives CASTLVWSQPQHF.

This clonotype was counted at least ten times. The chain joins TRBV6-6 to TRBJ1-4; D unresolved. The CDR3 sequence is 11 residues long. V was clipped by 5 bases and J by 8 bases, with 6 bases between them. The germline CDR1 and CDR2 sequences are MNHNY and SVGAGI (reference sequence). CDR3: CASSPTEKLFF. The CDR3 nucleotides read TGTGCCAGCAGTCCTACAGAAAAACTGTTTTTT.

There are many counts of this clonotype. The gene calls are TRBV20-1 and TRBJ2-1; 10 positions match TRBD2. This CDR3 is built from 15 residues. Germline CDR1 is DFQATT and CDR2 is SNEGSKA (reference sequence). Trimming took 6 bases from V and 4 from J; bases not matched to a gene: 9. CDR3 region: CSAPVGSGRYNEQFF. CDR3 DNA sequence: TGCAGTGCCCCCGTTGGTAGCGGGAGGTACAATGAGCAGTTCTTC.

The rearrangement joins TRBV7-9 to TRBJ1-2; D unclear. The CDR3 runs 13 residues. Per the germline V gene, CDR1 is SEHNR and CDR2 is FQNEAQ (reference sequence). V was cut by 1 base and J by 5 bases, with 8 bases left in between. CDR3 sequence: CASSLGNLYGYTF. The CDR3 DNA is TGTGCCAGCAGCTTAGGTAACTTGTATGGCTACACCTTC.

This clonotype was counted many times. This chain joins TRBV7-9 and TRBJ2-3, with D possibly matching TRBD2 (6 bases). V lost 2 bases and J lost 0, with 12 bases in between. This CDR3 has 16 residues. Germline CDR1 and CDR2: SEHNR and FQNEAQ (reference sequence). The CDR3 reads CASSLISSESTDTQYF. DNA for the CDR3: TGTGCCAGCAGCTTAATATCTAGCGAAAGCACAGATACGCAGTATTTT.

This clonotype was seen many times. The rearrangement joins TRBV12-3 or TRBV12-4 to TRBJ1-4; D unclear. The CDR3 is 14 residues long. V was trimmed by 3 bases and J by 4 bases, leaving 9 bases between them. Here the CDR3 DNA reads TGTGCCAGCAGTTTGAGTGTATTTAATGAAAAACTGTTTTTT. As protein: CASSLSVFNEKLFF.

This clonotype was seen only a few times. J is TRBJ2-3 and V is TRBV2; 8 bases match TRBD1. The germline V gene encodes CDR1 SNHLY and CDR2 FYNNEI. The CDR3 has 14 residues. The junction had 12 bases not matched to a gene; V was cut back by 8 bases and J by 8 bases. The CDR3 reads CASRTGIATVTQYF. Written as DNA, the CDR3 is TGTGCCAGCCGGACAGGGATAGCCACGGTTACGCAGTATTTT. The entire variable domain, with the rest obtained from reference TRBV2 and TRBJ2-3, is as follows: EPEVTQTPSHQVTQMGQEVILRCVPISNHLYFYWYRQILGQKVEFLVSFYNNEISEKSEIFDDQFSVERPDGSNFTLKIRSTKLEDSAMYFCASRTGIATVTQYFGPGTRLTVL.